The rows below give T cell receptor beta chains drawn from one sample of a study of shared clonotypes between healthy human individuals. Sequencing was performed with immunoSEQ multiplex PCR; in TCRdb, only in-frame clones are kept and a portion is missing. Of about 2.4 million clones listed, over 85% are singletons. The material sequenced was naive CD4+ T cells sorted from blood. Receptors originate from a man aged 18 to 30 in good health. Each CDR3 is given with its conserved first and last residue. A D gene is named only where the DNA matches it firmly. Part of the rows lack a size; the others show once, few, many or a class for expanded clones.

TRBJ2-7 | TRBV7-8 | NA | NA | CASSPKGGAYF | TGTGCCAGCAGTCCAAAAGGCGGCGCGTACTTC
TRBJ1-6 | TRBV5-1 | NA | NA | CASSPPGGVYRYSPLHF | TGCGCCAGCAGCCCCCCCGGGGGTGTCTATAGGTATTCACCCCTCCACTTT
TRBJ1-2 | TRBV29-1 | TRBD1 | NA | CSVAGTGDQNYGYTF | TGCAGCGTTGCGGGGACAGGGGACCAGAACTATGGCTACACCTTC
TRBJ2-1 | TRBV4-1 | NA | NA | CASSPSGTGGYYNEQFF | TGCGCCAGCAGCCCCAGCGGGACGGGGGGCTACTACAATGAGCAGTTCTTC
TRBJ2-1 | TRBV10-3 | NA | NA | CAISEGGGKTYNEQFF | TGTGCCATCAGTGAGGGGGGCGGGAAAACCTACAATGAGCAGTTCTTC
TRBJ1-5 | TRBV19 | TRBD1 | NA | CASSSGTGSPYSNQPQHF | TGTGCCAGTAGTTCCGGGACAGGGAGTCCCTATAGCAATCAGCCCCAGCATTTT
TRBJ1-5 | TRBV28 | NA | NA | CASSLAGAVQPQHF | TGTGCCAGCAGTTTGGCAGGGGCCGTTCAGCCCCAGCATTTT
TRBJ1-1 | TRBV13 | TRBD1 | NA | CASNRNLQGARGTEAFF | TGTGCCAGCAACCGAAATCTACAGGGGGCGCGTGGCACTGAAGCTTTCTTT
TRBJ1-6 | TRBV9 | NA | NA | CASSVVGVNSPLHF | TGTGCCAGCAGCGTAGTAGGGGTAAATTCACCCCTCCACTTT
TRBJ1-6 | TRBV4-2 | NA | NA | CASSLFVNRDNHSPLHF | TGTGCCAGCAGCCTTTTTGTAAATCGGGACAATCATTCACCCCTCCACTTT
TRBJ1-1 | TRBV9 | TRBD1 | NA | CASSVRDRGTTEAFF | TGTGCCAGCAGCGTCCGGGACAGGGGAACGACTGAAGCTTTCTTT
TRBJ2-7 | TRBV5-4 | NA | NA | CASSYVESYEQYF | TGTGCCAGCAGCTACGTGGAATCCTACGAGCAGTACTTC
TRBJ1-1 | TRBV5-1 | NA | NA | CASRVDTEAFF | TGCGCCAGCAGAGTTGACACTGAAGCTTTCTTT
TRBJ2-5 | TRBV19 | NA | NA | CASSIRETQHF | TGTGCCAGTAGTATACGAGAGACCCAGCACTTC
TRBJ2-5 | TRBV9 | NA | NA | CASSVNQETQYF | TGTGCCAGCAGCGTTAACCAAGAGACCCAGTACTTC
TRBJ2-7 | TRBV6-5 | NA | NA | CASSLDRGEQYF | TGTGCCAGCAGTCTGGACCGGGGCGAGCAGTACTTC
TRBJ1-1 | TRBV5-1 | TRBD1 | few | CASSLSSQGTEAFF | TGCGCCAGCAGCTTGTCCTCACAGGGGACTGAAGCTTTCTTT
TRBJ2-3 | TRBV5-4 | NA | NA | CASSFQAITDTQYF | TGTGCCAGCAGCTTTCAGGCTATCACAGATACGCAGTATTTT
TRBJ2-7 | TRBV28 | TRBD1 | once | CASQNPGQGGEQYF | TGTGCCAGCCAAAACCCCGGACAGGGAGGAGAGCAGTACTTC
TRBJ2-7 | TRBV28 | NA | NA | CASSLSRVDEQYF | TGTGCCAGCAGTTTGTCGAGGGTCGACGAGCAGTACTTC
TRBJ2-7 | TRBV28 | NA | NA | CASSSVGPHPNEQYF | TGTGCCAGCAGCTCCGTCGGGCCTCACCCTAACGAGCAGTACTTC
TRBJ2-1 | TRBV19 | TRBD2 | once | CASSILAGGGNEQFF | TGTGCCAGTAGTATACTAGCGGGAGGTGGAAATGAGCAGTTCTTC